This T cell receptor beta chain stems from a study of patients and donors after allogeneic stem cell transplantation. The germline V gene encodes CDR1 LGHDT and CDR2 YNNKEL (reference sequence). The CDR3 has 15 residues. V shed 5 bases and J shed 2 bases, with 15 bases lying between them. Using its own MiXCR run on the RT-PCR reads, TCRdb lists one record per CDR3 protein. The sample has 150,000 to 200,000 distinct CDR3 sequences; about 32% are singletons. The TCR originated in a human donor who was either an allogeneic HSCT recipient or a stem cell or donor lymphocyte infusion donor (not recorded which). It is not recorded whose cells these are; they may come from a transplant donor. The rearrangement joins TRBV3-1 to TRBJ2-5; a possible D gene is TRBD1 (6 bases). Specimen: blood, either unsorted or a sorted T cell fraction (not recorded which). CDR3 in amino acids: CASSTHRVNQETQYF. DNA for the CDR3: TGTGCCAGCAGCACCCACAGGGTAAATCAAGAGACCCAGTACTTC.